This TCR beta chain was recorded in a study of blood T cell repertoires in COVID-19. Whole-study context: Researchers got acute and convalescent COVID-19 samples from the United States, Italy and Spain. Sources were T cells, B-cell-depleted T cells, or PBMCs; the material itself was cDNA or gDNA.

TCRdb's table, derived via immunoSEQ multiplex PCR, lists solely in-frame clones and lacks some. The table includes a few hundred thousand clones, roughly 87% detected once. This CDR3 has 13 residues. Unmatched junction bases numbered 2, after V lost 2 bases and J lost 7 bases. Germline loops: CDR1 MNHEY, CDR2 SMNVEV (reference sequence). This clone was seen a handful of times. The receptor was derived from a woman aged 30 to 39 who had recovered from COVID-19. This chain links TRBV27 with TRBJ1-2, with 9 bases identical to TRBD1. The specimen was PBMCs or T cells enriched from blood (not recorded which). The CDR3 here is CASSLGTGFGYTF. CDR3 bases: TGTGCCAGCAGTTTAGGGACAGGGTTTGGCTACACCTTC.